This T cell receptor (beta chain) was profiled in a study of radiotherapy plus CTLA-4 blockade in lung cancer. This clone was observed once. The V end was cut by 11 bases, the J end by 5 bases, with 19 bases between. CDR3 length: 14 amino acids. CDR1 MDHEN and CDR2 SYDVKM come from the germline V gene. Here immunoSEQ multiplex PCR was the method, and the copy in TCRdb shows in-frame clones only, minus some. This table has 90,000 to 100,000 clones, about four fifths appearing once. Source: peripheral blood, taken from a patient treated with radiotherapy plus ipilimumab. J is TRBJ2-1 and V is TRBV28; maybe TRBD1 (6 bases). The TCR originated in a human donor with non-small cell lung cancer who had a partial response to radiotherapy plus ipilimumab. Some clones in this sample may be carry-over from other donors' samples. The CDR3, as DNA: TGTGCCTGCACCGGGACAAACGTAAACAATGAGCAGTTCTTC. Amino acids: CACTGTNVNNEQFF.